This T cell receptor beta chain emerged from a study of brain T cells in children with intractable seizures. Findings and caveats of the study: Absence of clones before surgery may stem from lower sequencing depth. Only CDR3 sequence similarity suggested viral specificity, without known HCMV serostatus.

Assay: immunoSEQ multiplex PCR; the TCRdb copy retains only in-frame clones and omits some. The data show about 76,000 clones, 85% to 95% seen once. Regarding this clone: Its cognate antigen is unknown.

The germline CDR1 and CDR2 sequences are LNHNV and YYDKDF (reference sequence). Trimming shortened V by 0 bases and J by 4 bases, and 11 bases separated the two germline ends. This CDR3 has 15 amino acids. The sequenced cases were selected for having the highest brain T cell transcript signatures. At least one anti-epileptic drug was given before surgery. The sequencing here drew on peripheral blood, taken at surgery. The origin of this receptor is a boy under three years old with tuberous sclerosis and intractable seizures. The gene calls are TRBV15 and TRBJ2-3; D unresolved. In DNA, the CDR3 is TGTGCCACCAGCAGAGATAAGGCGGCTTCAGATACGCAGTATTTT. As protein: CATSRDKAASDTQYF.